Shown below are 30 T cell receptor beta chains from a single sample sequenced in a study of blood T cell repertoires in COVID-19. Method: immunoSEQ multiplex PCR; TCRdb's copy keeps in-frame clones and lacks some. The repertoire consists of around 230,000 clones, with 82% occurring once and the leading ten covering 15%. Sequencing was done on a sample of PBMCs or T cells enriched from blood (not recorded which). Every receptor here comes from a man aged 35-49 years who had recovered from COVID-19.

This clone was counted once. The V and J genes are TRBV5-1 and TRBJ1-6, with D possibly being TRBD1 (5 bases). The CDR3 length is 16 residues. Trimming removed 4 bases at V and 0 bases at J, with 11 bases between. Germline V lookup: CDR1 SGHRS, CDR2 YFSETQ. The CDR3 spells CASSEKDNSYNSPLHF. The DNA of the CDR3 is TGCGCCAGCAGCGAAAAGGACAACTCCTATAATTCACCCCTCCACTTT.

The J gene is TRBJ1-6, the V gene TRBV11-3, with 8 bases fitting TRBD1. Germline loops: CDR1 SGHNT, CDR2 YENEEA. The CDR3 sequence is 17 residues long. Trimming removed 3 bases from V and 9 bases from J; junction bases left unmatched: 13. CDR3 nucleotide sequence: TGTGCCAGCAGCTTGGCCCTTCCGGACAGGGTAGGTTCACCCCTCCACTTT. Translated, it gives CASSLALPDRVGSPLHF.

This rearrangement joins TRBV11-2 to TRBJ1-6; no definite D call. This CDR3 is 14 amino acids long. The germline V gene has CDR1 SGHAT and CDR2 FQNNGV. Trimming left V 5 bases short and J 5 bases short, with 10 bases between. CDR3 bases: TGTGCCAGCAGCATCACTGTGGATAATTCACCCCTCCACTTT. Its protein is CASSITVDNSPLHF.

This chain connects TRBV28 to TRBJ2-1; a possible D gene is TRBD1 (5 bases). V shed 5 bases and J shed 8 bases, with 16 bases lying between them. This CDR3 has 14 amino acids. Germline values: CDR1 MDHEN, CDR2 SYDVKM. The CDR3 DNA reads TGTGCCAGCAGTCAAGGGGTGATCGTAGATGAGCAGTTCTTC. Translated, it gives CASSQGVIVDEQFF.

A note on this clone: One junction end disagrees with the germline gene, perhaps due to a read error. The gene calls are TRBV25-1 and TRBJ2-7, with D perhaps TRBD2 (5 bases). The germline V gene encodes CDR1 MGHDK and CDR2 SYGVNS. CDR3 length equals 11 residues. The CDR3, as DNA: TGTGCCAGCGGACGATCTTGGGAGCAGTACTTT. Translating gives CASGRSWEQYF.

The gene calls are TRBV18 and TRBJ1-4, with TRBD1 matching over 8 bases. The CDR3 length is 17 residues. From germline, CDR1 is KGHSH and CDR2 LQKENI. Unmatched junction bases numbered 13, after V lost 2 bases and J lost 8 bases. The CDR3 protein is CASSPTAPGTGIEKLFF. CDR3 coding DNA: TGTGCCAGCTCACCAACCGCCCCCGGGACAGGTATCGAAAAACTGTTTTTT.

The chain links TRBV3-1 (or the pseudogene TRBV3-2) to TRBJ1-1; D ambiguous. This CDR3 comprises 13 residues. The V gene lost 1 base and the J gene lost 7 bases, with 10 bases spanning the gap. The V gene's germline CDR1 is LGHDT and CDR2 YNNKEL (reference sequence). The CDR3 nucleotides read TGTGCCAGCAGCCAAGTGGGAGGGATTGAAGCTTTCTTT. Amino acid sequence: CASSQVGGIEAFF.

This chain links TRBV3-1 (or the pseudogene TRBV3-2) with TRBJ2-1, with 14 bases identical to TRBD2. The V and J ends lost 1 base and 0 bases, in that order; junction bases with no gene match: 2. The CDR3 spans 18 residues. Per the germline V gene, CDR1 is LGHDT and CDR2 is YNNKEL (reference sequence). CDR3 DNA: TGTGCCAGCAGCCAAGTGACTAGCGGGGGGGGCTCCTACAATGAGCAGTTCTTC. This translates into CASSQVTSGGGSYNEQFF.

The J gene is TRBJ1-2, the V gene TRBV12-3 or TRBV12-4; TRBD1 aligns across 8 bases. V lost 7 bases and J lost 6; bases outside the gene matches: 4. The CDR3 runs 12 residues. The DNA of the CDR3 is TGTGCCAGCACCTCGACAGGGGATGGCTACACCTTC. Its protein is CASTSTGDGYTF.

The chain has TRBV28 and TRBJ2-7; 8 bases line up with TRBD2. The CDR3 covers 15 residues. Germline V gene lookup returns CDR1 MDHEN and CDR2 SYDVKM. V trimming: 8 bases; J trimming: 4 bases; junction bases outside the gene matches: 13. The CDR3 DNA follows: TGTGCCAGCCGACCCTGGGCGGGAGGTAGATACGAGCAGTACTTC. Translation gives CASRPWAGGRYEQYF.

V gene TRBV11-2 combines with J gene TRBJ1-2; the match to TRBD1 covers 7 bases. Germline assignment: CDR1 SGHAT and CDR2 FQNNGV. V shed 6 bases and J 8 bases; nucleotides not matched to a gene: 9. There are 13 residues in the CDR3. The CDR3 spells CASSIGAQGGYTF. The CDR3 DNA sequence: TGTGCCAGCAGTATAGGGGCACAGGGGGGCTACACCTTC.

The V and J genes are TRBV20-1 and TRBJ1-5, with 7 bases identical to TRBD1. Looked up from germline, CDR1 is DFQATT and CDR2 is SNEGSKA (reference sequence). After removal of 3 bases from V and 4 bases from J, the junction contained 9 bases not matched to a gene. The CDR3 totals 15 residues. CDR3 amino acids: CSASPQDRSNQPQHF. The CDR3 DNA sequence: TGCAGTGCTAGTCCTCAGGACAGGTCAAATCAGCCCCAGCATTTT.

V and J are TRBV19 and TRBJ1-3, with D unresolved. V lost 6 bases to trimming and J lost 4 bases, with 13 bases between them. The CDR3 spans 14 residues. The germline CDR1 and CDR2 sequences are LNHDA and SQIVND (reference sequence). CDR3 loop: CASRPFIGGNTIYF. The CDR3 DNA sequence: TGTGCCAGTAGGCCTTTTATTGGCGGAAACACCATATATTTT.

V usage is TRBV11-2 and J usage is TRBJ2-1; TRBD2 matches 11 bases. CDR3 length: 15 residues. Germline V gives CDR1 SGHAT, CDR2 FQNNGV. Unmatched junction bases numbered 5, after V lost 1 base and J lost 9 bases. The CDR3 bases are TGTGCCAGCAGCTTAGTTAGCGGGAGGGCCGGTGAGCAGTTCTTC. Protein: CASSLVSGRAGEQFF. The full variable domain, its missing parts supplied by reference TRBV11-2 and TRBJ2-1, is EAGVAQSPRYKIIEKRQSVAFWCNPISGHATLYWYQQILGQGPKLLIQFQNNGVVDDSQLPKDRFSAERLKGVDSTLKIQPAKLEDSAVYLCASSLVSGRAGEQFFGPGTRLTVL.

The V call is TRBV4-2, the J call TRBJ2-5; 8 positions match TRBD2. Germline lookup yields CDR1 LGHNA and CDR2 YNFKEQ. J lost 5 bases, V lost 4 bases, and 9 bases had no gene match. The CDR3 is made up of 15 amino acids. The CDR3, as DNA: TGTGCCAGCAGCCTAACGGCGGGGGGTCTGGAGACCCAGTACTTC. This sequence encodes CASSLTAGGLETQYF.

The gene calls are TRBV12-3 or TRBV12-4 and TRBJ1-5; the D is unclear. There are 13 residues in the CDR3. The V end was cut by 5 bases, the J end by 3 bases, with 8 bases between. CDR3: CASSTTNNQPQHF. The CDR3 coding sequence is TGTGCCAGCAGTACGACAAACAATCAGCCCCAGCATTTT.

This clone was recorded once. An end of the junction differs from the germline gene, which may be a read error. This rearrangement joins TRBV12-3 or TRBV12-4 to TRBJ2-1; D gene uncertain. This CDR3 region has 12 residues. CDR3 sequence: CASSPTYNEQFF. As DNA, the CDR3 is TGTGCCAGCAGCCCTACCTATAATGAGCAGTTCTTC.

This chain joins TRBV6-4 and TRBJ2-2; 7 nucleotides align to TRBD1. CDR1 MRHNA and CDR2 SNTAGT come from the germline V gene. The CDR3 has 13 amino acids. V lost 5 bases and J lost 7; bases outside the gene matches: 4. The CDR3, as DNA: TGTGCCAGCAGTAAATGGGACAGCGGGGAGCTGTTTTTT. Its translation: CASSKWDSGELFF.

The rearrangement uses TRBV5-1 and TRBJ1-1; D remains ambiguous. Trimming took off 2 bases at V and 2 bases at J, with 7 bases between the two ends. CDR1 is SGHRS and CDR2 is YFSETQ in the germline V gene. The CDR3 length is 13 residues. This chain's CDR3 is CASSFGDNTEAFF. The CDR3, as DNA: TGCGCCAGCAGCTTTGGAGATAACACTGAAGCTTTCTTT.

This clone showed up just a few times. The chain has TRBV20-1 and TRBJ1-1; TRBD1 aligns across 9 bases. With V trimmed by 3 bases and J by 3 bases, 8 bases remained unmatched. Germline CDR1 DFQATT, CDR2 SNEGSKA (reference sequence). The CDR3 is made up of 15 amino acids. The CDR3 bases are TGCAGTGCTAGTAGGGACAGGGAGCGGTACACTGAAGCTTTCTTT. Amino acids: CSASRDRERYTEAFF.

This clone was seen only once. The chain uses TRBV4-1 and TRBJ2-2; a possible D gene is TRBD2 (5 bases). The CDR3 is made up of 13 amino acids. Germline CDR1 reads MGHRA; CDR2 reads YSYEKL. Trimming removed 3 bases at V and 7 bases at J, with 9 bases between. CDR3 sequence (DNA): TGCGCCAGCAGCCAGGACGGGGACGGGGAGCTGTTTTTT. Translating it yields CASSQDGDGELFF.

This chain uses TRBV5-4 with TRBJ2-3, with 8 bases aligning to TRBD2. This CDR3 region has 15 residues. The J segment lost 3 bases and the V segment lost 4 bases, leaving 7 bases of the junction unmatched. Germline assignment: CDR1 SGHNT and CDR2 YYREEE (reference sequence). DNA for the CDR3: TGTGCCAGCAGCCCTCCGGGGGGGGCAACAGATACGCAGTATTTT. Its protein product is CASSPPGGATDTQYF.

The V call is TRBV27, the J call TRBJ1-5, with D perhaps TRBD1 (5 bases). The V gene lost 6 bases and the J gene lost 1 base, with 10 bases spanning the gap. Looked up from germline, CDR1 is MNHEY and CDR2 is SMNVEV (reference sequence). The CDR3 runs to 14 residues. CDR3 loop: CASRLAGSNQPQHF. The DNA of the CDR3 is TGTGCCAGCAGGTTGGCAGGGAGCAATCAGCCCCAGCATTTT.

The rearrangement uses TRBV4-1 and TRBJ2-3, with TRBD2 matching over 9 bases. Germline V lookup: CDR1 MGHRA, CDR2 YSYEKL. Losses at the gene ends were 4 bases for V and 3 bases for J; bases not matched to a gene: 11. CDR3 length equals 17 residues. This chain's CDR3 is CASSPRMLAGVTDTQYF. Written as DNA, the CDR3 is TGCGCCAGCAGCCCCAGGATGTTAGCGGGGGTGACAGATACGCAGTATTTT.

CDR3 DNA: TGCGCCAGCAGCCCGGGACAGGGCCCCGAAAAACTGTTTTTT. This gives the protein CASSPGQGPEKLFF. The chain recombines TRBV5-1 with TRBJ1-4, with 9 bases lining up with TRBD1. CDR3 length: 14 amino acids. Trimming removed 4 bases from V and 8 bases from J; junction bases left unmatched: 6. From germline, CDR1 is SGHRS and CDR2 YFSETQ.

The V gene is TRBV27, the J gene TRBJ2-5; 7 positions match TRBD1. The trim removed 2 bases at V and 5 bases at J, leaving 2 bases unmatched. Germline CDR1 and CDR2: MNHEY and SMNVEV (reference sequence). The CDR3 is 13 residues long. The CDR3 DNA reads as TGTGCCAGCAGTTTAACAGGGGTTGAGACCCAGTACTTC. Protein: CASSLTGVETQYF.

The V gene is TRBV5-4, the J gene TRBJ2-5, with D maybe TRBD2 (6 bases). The V gene's germline CDR1 is SGHNT and CDR2 YYREEE (reference sequence). The CDR3 spans 14 residues. Between the trimmed V and J ends, which lost 5 bases and 7 bases, there was a span of 18 bases. In nucleotides, the CDR3 is TGTGCCAGCAGGGTGGGAGGCCCCGGTGGGACCCAGTACTTC. The encoded protein is CASRVGGPGGTQYF.

The chain joins TRBV3-1 (or the pseudogene TRBV3-2) to TRBJ2-1, with D unresolved. CDR3 size: 16 residues. Germline V gene data show CDR1 as LGHDT and CDR2 as YNNKEL (reference sequence). Deletions cut 0 bases from V and 5 bases from J, with 14 bases between. The CDR3 loop reads CASSQEAGYPNNEQFF. In nucleotides, the CDR3 is TGTGCCAGCAGCCAAGAGGCAGGCTACCCGAACAATGAGCAGTTCTTC.

The chain has TRBV5-5 and TRBJ1-5, with D perhaps TRBD1 (5 bases). The V end was cut by 2 bases, the J end by 7 bases, with 10 bases between. Germline V gene sequence: CDR1 SGHKS, CDR2 YYEKEE (reference sequence). The CDR3 runs to 13 residues. The DNA of the CDR3 is TGTGCCAGCAGCTTTCTGGGGGGACAGCCCCAGCATTTT. Encoded protein: CASSFLGGQPQHF. The variable domain in full, with the rest retrieved from reference TRBV5-5 and TRBJ1-5, is DAGVTQSPTHLIKTRGQQVTLRCSPISGHKSVSWYQQVLGQGPQFIFQYYEKEERGRGNFPDRFSARQFPNYSSELNVNALLLGDSALYLCASSFLGGQPQHFGDGTRLSIL.

The genes are TRBV5-5 and TRBJ1-3; D gene unclear. This CDR3 is 18 amino acids long. Trimming took 1 base from V and 3 from J, leaving 20 bases between them. Germline CDR1 reads SGHKS; CDR2 reads YYEKEE (reference sequence). This CDR3 is CASSLTPHSARVGNTIYF. The CDR3 coding sequence is TGTGCCAGCAGCTTGACTCCCCATTCTGCACGGGTTGGAAACACCATATATTTT.